This TCR beta chain was sequenced for a study of blood T cell repertoires in COVID-19. The wider study: The samples span acute and convalescent COVID-19 from the United States, Italy and Spain.

This CDR3 has 14 residues. V gave up 4 bases and J gave up 0 bases, with 10 bases separating them. Germline CDR1 SGDLS, CDR2 YYNGEE. In the original analysis: By means of reference gene primer amplification, nucleated cell counts were estimated. The assay was immunoSEQ multiplex PCR, and TCRdb's table has in-frame clones only and misses some. D and trimming come from the DNA, and the V and J calls and clone size come from that table. The table includes some 340,000 clones, 90% detected once. The chain recombines TRBV9 with TRBJ1-1, with D perhaps matching TRBD1 (5 bases). This receptor was taken from a woman in her 30s who had been exposed to COVID-19. Sequenced material: PBMCs or T cells enriched from blood (not recorded which). The CDR3 nucleotides are TGTGCCAGCAGCAAGACAGATATGAACACTGAAGCTTTCTTT. Its protein is CASSKTDMNTEAFF.